These 9 T cell receptor beta chains were sequenced from one sample in a study of blood T cell repertoires in COVID-19. Repertoires were generated with immunoSEQ multiplex PCR, while TCRdb's copy carries only in-frame clones and drops some. The sample holds approximately 250,000 clones, about 88% seen once. Sequenced: PBMCs or T cells enriched from blood (not recorded which). The source is a woman between 55 and 75 years old in a cohort exposed to, infected with or recovered from COVID-19 (not recorded which).

This clone was recorded a few times. This chain connects TRBV4-3 to TRBJ2-3, with D perhaps matching TRBD2 (6 bases). V was cut by 0 bases and J by 0 bases, with 16 bases left in between. In germline, CDR1 is LGHNA, CDR2 YSLEER. The CDR3 loop spans 18 amino acids. The CDR3 spells CASSQDSGGATSTDTQYF. The CDR3 DNA reads TGCGCCAGCAGCCAAGATAGCGGCGGCGCTACTAGCACAGATACGCAGTATTTT.

This chain uses TRBV6-5 with TRBJ2-7; unclear D gene. This CDR3 region has 13 residues. The ends were cut back, 7 bases at V and 1 base at J, with 11 bases in the middle. Looked up from germline, CDR1 is MNHEY and CDR2 is SVGAGI. DNA of the CDR3: TGTGCCAGCATGTATTTCGGGTCCTACGAGCAGTACTTC. Translation: CASMYFGSYEQYF.

This chain uses TRBV18 with TRBJ2-1; 8 nucleotides agree with TRBD2. The CDR3 is 16 amino acids. Per germline, CDR1 KGHSH and CDR2 LQKENI. With V trimmed by 2 bases and J by 0 bases, 3 bases remained unmatched. Here the CDR3 reads CASSPTGTSSYNEQFF. CDR3 DNA: TGTGCCAGCTCACCAACTGGGACTAGCTCCTACAATGAGCAGTTCTTC.

The chain combines TRBV13 with TRBJ1-1; 7 bases are shared with TRBD1. CDR3 size: 14 residues. V shed 5 bases, J shed 2 bases, and the junction held 5 bases outside the gene matches. The germline V gene encodes CDR1 PRHDT and CDR2 FYEKMQ (reference sequence). The CDR3 protein is CASSLNRGNTEAFF. The CDR3 bases are TGTGCCAGCAGCCTTAACAGGGGTAACACTGAAGCTTTCTTT. The full variable domain, its missing parts supplied by reference TRBV13 and TRBJ1-1, is AAGVIQSPRHLIKEKRETATLKCYPIPRHDTVYWYQQGPGQDPQFLISFYEKMQSDKGSIPDRFSAQQFSDYHSELNMSSLELGDSALYFCASSLNRGNTEAFFGQGTRLTVV.

The chain couples TRBV7-9 to TRBJ2-7; 9 bases fit TRBD1. Germline V gene sequence: CDR1 SEHNR, CDR2 FQNEAQ (reference sequence). J was trimmed by 4 bases and V by 5 bases; bases with no gene match: 12. This CDR3 is built from 16 residues. CDR3: CASSEYRGRDQYEQYF. CDR3 bases: TGTGCCAGCAGCGAATACAGGGGGCGAGATCAGTACGAGCAGTACTTC.

This clone occurred once. This rearrangement joins TRBV28 to TRBJ2-2; TRBD1 matches 9 bases. Germline V gene lookup returns CDR1 MDHEN and CDR2 SYDVKM. The CDR3 is 16 residues long. The junction had 11 bases not matched to a gene; V was cut back by 6 bases and J by 6 bases. The CDR3 here is CASSTRTGAPPGELFF. The CDR3 DNA follows: TGTGCCAGCAGCACACGGACAGGGGCCCCCCCCGGGGAGCTGTTTTTT.

V is TRBV7-9 and J is TRBJ2-5, with a weak D call TRBD1 (6 bases). The V gene's germline CDR1 is SEHNR and CDR2 FQNEAQ (reference sequence). V was clipped by 3 bases and J by 7 bases, with 21 bases between them. The CDR3 extends over 16 amino acids. The CDR3 sequence: CASSFQDRLLRGTQYF. The CDR3 region has the DNA TGTGCCAGCAGCTTTCAGGACAGACTCCTCCGCGGGACCCAGTACTTC.

V is TRBV6-5 and J is TRBJ2-7; weak D call: TRBD1 (5 bases). Trimming stripped 2 bases from V and 4 bases from J, with 12 bases between. The CDR3 has 14 residues. Per germline, CDR1 MNHEY and CDR2 SVGAGI. The CDR3 is CASSYGAAKYEQYF. CDR3 nucleotides: TGTGCCAGCAGTTACGGGGCAGCTAAGTACGAGCAGTACTTC.

The V and J genes are TRBV15 and TRBJ1-5, with TRBD1 matching 10 bases. The CDR3 loop spans 16 amino acids. J gave up 6 bases and V 3 bases, and 8 bases lay outside the gene matches. CDR1 is LNHNV, CDR2 YYDKDF, per germline (reference sequence). The CDR3 sequence: CATSSLTGGVGQPQHF. The CDR3 DNA is TGTGCCACCAGCAGTCTGACAGGGGGCGTAGGTCAGCCCCAGCATTTT.